The rows below give T cell receptor beta chains drawn from one sample of a study of CD8 T cells in ankylosing spondylitis. MiXCR, run by TCRdb on the 5' RACE reads, gives a single entry per CDR3 protein. This table has tens of thousands of distinct CDR3 sequences, 5.3% appearing once. The sample was blood, either unsorted or a sorted T cell fraction (not recorded which). Source of these receptors: a male donor with ankylosing spondylitis or in good health (not recorded which). The CDR3 runs from the conserved cysteine through the conserved F or W. Fields, in order: clone size, J gene, V gene, D gene, CDR3 DNA, CDR3 protein. D genes are given only for firm matches. Part of the rows lack a size; the others show once, few, many or a class for expanded clones.

>.|TRBJ1-2|TRBV18|TRBD1
TGTGCCAGCTCACCAGAACAGGGGGCTCGAAATGGCTACACCTTC
CASSPEQGARNGYTF
>many|TRBJ1-5|TRBV6-1|.
TGTGCCAGCAGTGACGGACACAGTAATCAGCCCCAGCATTTT
CASSDGHSNQPQHF
>many|TRBJ1-4|TRBV5-1|TRBD1
TGCGCCACCCGAACAGGGACAGGGGGCGATCCGGGTGGAAAACTGTTTTTT
CATRTGTGGDPGGKLFF
>many|TRBJ1-2|TRBV7-2|.
TGTGCCAGCAGCTTAGAAAGGTGGGACGCCGATGGCTACACCTTC
CASSLERWDADGYTF
>many|TRBJ1-5|TRBV27|.
TGTGCCAGCAAAGAGGGGGGCAGCAAAAATCAGCCCCAGCATTTT
CASKEGGSKNQPQHF
>many|TRBJ1-6|TRBV4-1|TRBD1
TGCGCCAGCAGCCAAGGGCCGGACAGGGGGCATCGTTCACCCCTCCACTTT
CASSQGPDRGHRSPLHF
>many|TRBJ2-7|TRBV7-7|.
TGTGCCAGCAGCTTATCCAACTCCTACGAGCAGTACTTC
CASSLSNSYEQYF
>.|TRBJ2-1|TRBV7-9|.
TGTGCCAGCAGTTTGGTCCTAGAATTCAATGAGCAGTTCTTC
CASSLVLEFNEQFF
>many|TRBJ2-1|TRBV20-1|TRBD2
TGCTGTGCTAGGCTCTCGCGGACTAGCGGGGGACTCAATGAGCAGTTCTTC
CCARLSRTSGGLNEQFF
>many|TRBJ2-5|TRBV20-1|TRBD1
TGCAGTGCTAGAGAGGTCGGACAGGGACGAGAGACCCAGTACTTC
CSAREVGQGRETQYF
>many|TRBJ2-5|TRBV28|TRBD1
TGTGCCAGCAGTTTCCTCGGGACAGGTTCCCAAGAGACCCAGTACTTC
CASSFLGTGSQETQYF
>many|TRBJ2-5|TRBV5-1|.
TGCGCCAGCAGCGTGAGGCTCCAAGAGACCCAGTACTTC
CASSVRLQETQYF
>many|TRBJ2-1|TRBV7-6|.
TGTGCCAGCAGCTTAGGCGGTTACGAGCAGTTCTTC
CASSLGGYEQFF
>many|TRBJ1-6|TRBV27|.
TGTGCCAGCAGTTTCAGTGGTTATAATTCACCCCTCCACTTT
CASSFSGYNSPLHF
>many|TRBJ2-1|TRBV6-5|.
TGTGCCAGCAGTTACTCGAGGACCTACAATGAGCAGTTCTTC
CASSYSRTYNEQFF
>many|TRBJ1-5|TRBV15|.
TGTGCCACCAGCCACCGGGACTATAGCAATCAGCCCCAGCATTTT
CATSHRDYSNQPQHF
>few|TRBJ2-1|TRBV7-2|TRBD2
TGTGCCAGCAGCTTAGATGCGGGGGGGCTTTATGAGCAGTTCTTC
CASSLDAGGLYEQFF
>many|TRBJ2-3|TRBV12-3/TRBV12-4|TRBD2
TGTGCCAGCAGACCAAGAGCGGGGGGGGCAGATACGCAGTATTTT
CASRPRAGGADTQYF
>many|TRBJ1-2|TRBV20-1|.
TGCAGTGCTAGAGATATGTCAGACAGGAACGGCTACACCTTC
CSARDMSDRNGYTF
>many|TRBJ1-5|TRBV30|.
TGTGCCTGGAGTCGAGGGGGGGCCGGGCAGCCCCAGCATTTT
CAWSRGGAGQPQHF
>many|TRBJ2-3|TRBV5-1|.
TGCGCCAGCAGCTCCATGGACACAGATACGCAGTATTTT
CASSSMDTDTQYF
>many|TRBJ1-2|TRBV20-1|.
TGCAGTGCTAGAGAGGATTGGGAGGGAGGAAACTATGGCTACACCTTC
CSAREDWEGGNYGYTF
>many|TRBJ2-2|TRBV30|.
TGTGCCTGGACAGCCCTCAGGGTAGCCGGGGAGCTGTTTTTT
CAWTALRVAGELFF
>many|TRBJ1-5|TRBV23-1|.
TGCGCCAGCAGTCGCGCTTCGGGACGGCGCAATCAGCCCCAGCATTTT
CASSRASGRRNQPQHF
>many|TRBJ2-1|TRBV29-1|TRBD2
TGCAGCTCCACAAGCGGGGGGGCCAACAATGAGCAGTTCTTC
CSSTSGGANNEQFF
>many|TRBJ2-5|TRBV18|TRBD2
TGTGCCAGCTCACCAGTCCTTCTGGCGGGGGGACAAGAGACCCAGTACTTC
CASSPVLLAGGQETQYF
>many|TRBJ2-5|TRBV7-2|.
TGTGCCAGCAGCTTAGCGGGGGGTTTAGAGACCCAGTACTTC
CASSLAGGLETQYF